This TCR beta chain was identified during a study of blood T cell repertoires in COVID-19. Study-level background: The cDNA or gDNA used as material had been derived from T cells, B-cell-depleted T cells, or PBMCs.

Only a few counts were recorded for this clone. Original processing notes: Estimation of nucleated cell counts relied on the amplification of reference gene primers. Some clones are missing from TCRdb's copy, which holds only in-frame ones; the method was immunoSEQ multiplex PCR. V and J calls and clone size are given by that table; D and trimming were obtained from the DNA. This table has some 200,000 clones, roughly 80% appearing once. The CDR3 extends over 16 amino acids. Germline assignment: CDR1 LNHDA and CDR2 SQIVND (reference sequence). V dropped 4 bases and J dropped 8 bases, with 20 bases sitting between them.

The origin of this receptor is a woman aged 80 or over with COVID-19, enrolled during active disease. The rearrangement uses TRBV19 and TRBJ1-4; D not resolved. The specimen sequenced was peripheral blood. The CDR3 coding sequence is TGTGCCAGTAGTACCCCTCGGGGAGTTCTGAGAGAAAAACTGTTTTTT. It is translated as CASSTPRGVLREKLFF.